The rows below give T cell receptor beta chains drawn from one sample of a study of cytomegalovirus exposure and HLA in healthy donors. TCRdb keeps only in-frame clones here, not all; method: immunoSEQ multiplex PCR. Counted here are some 120,000 clones, 80% occurring once; the ten biggest clones make up roughly 5%. The source material was PBMCs. These receptors originate from a man aged 25-45 years in good health and CMV-seronegative. The CDR3 runs from the conserved cysteine through the conserved F or W. Each record gives: CDR3 length, J gene, clone size, D gene, V gene, CDR3 protein, CDR3 DNA. A D gene is named only where the DNA matches it firmly. Expanded clones get a size class; other rows say once, few or many, or leave the size out.

13 | TRBJ2-3 | . | . | TRBV5-4 | CASSRGDSDTQYF | TGTGCCAGCAGCAGGGGGGACAGTGATACGCAGTATTTT
13 | TRBJ2-7 | . | TRBD1 | TRBV29-1 | CSASGQGSYEQYF | TGCAGCGCCTCGGGACAGGGTAGTTACGAGCAGTACTTC
15 | TRBJ2-5 | . | . | TRBV6-6 | CASRLLPGSVETQYF | TGTGCCAGCAGACTCTTGCCGGGTTCCGTGGAGACCCAGTACTTC
14 | TRBJ2-7 | . | TRBD1 | TRBV23-1 | CASSQSGAGGNQYF | TGCGCCAGCAGTCAATCGGGGGCAGGGGGCAACCAGTACTTC
15 | TRBJ1-4 | few | TRBD1 | TRBV28 | CASSSPGTAREKLFF | TGTGCCAGCAGTTCCCCCGGGACAGCCCGAGAAAAACTGTTTTTT
15 | TRBJ2-1 | . | TRBD1 | TRBV7-9 | CASSYVGTGYYEQFF | TGTGCCAGCAGCTACGTGGGGACAGGGTACTATGAGCAGTTCTTC
16 | TRBJ2-7 | . | TRBD1 | TRBV28 | CASSFSGTGESYEQYF | TGTGCCAGCAGTTTCTCCGGGACAGGGGAGTCCTACGAGCAGTACTTC
12 | TRBJ1-4 | . | . | TRBV2 | CASRYDSEKLFF | TGTGCCAGCAGATACGACAGTGAAAAACTGTTTTTT
15 | TRBJ2-2 | . | TRBD2 | TRBV5-4 | CASSRAGGLNRELFF | TGTGCCAGCAGCAGAGCCGGGGGGTTGAACCGGGAGCTGTTTTTT
15 | TRBJ2-3 | . | TRBD2 | TRBV28 | CASKARAGGPDTQYF | TGTGCCAGCAAAGCTAGGGCGGGAGGCCCAGATACGCAGTATTTT
16 | TRBJ2-1 | few | TRBD2 | TRBV15 | CATSMERRGGRNEQFF | TGTGCCACCAGCATGGAGAGGCGGGGGGGCCGGAATGAGCAGTTCTTC
14 | TRBJ2-7 | . | . | TRBV28 | CATSRLGGEYEQYF | TGTGCCACCTCTCGACTAGGGGGGGAATACGAGCAGTACTTC
13 | TRBJ1-1 | . | TRBD1 | TRBV2 | CASSEGAISEAFF | TGTGCCAGCAGCGAGGGGGCGATCTCTGAAGCTTTCTTT
14 | TRBJ1-3 | . | . | TRBV5-1 | CASSLGDKGNTIYF | TGCGCCAGCAGCTTGGGGGACAAAGGAAACACCATATATTTT
15 | TRBJ2-5 | . | . | TRBV5-1 | CASSFSGGLGETQYF | TGCGCCAGCAGCTTTAGCGGAGGCTTAGGAGAGACCCAGTACTTC
11 | TRBJ2-7 | . | . | TRBV7-2 | CASSFTYEQYF | TGTGCCAGCAGCTTTACCTACGAGCAGTACTTC
12 | TRBJ1-1 | few | TRBD1 | TRBV6-1 | CASRRTGAEAFF | TGTGCCAGCAGACGGACAGGGGCGGAAGCTTTCTTT
17 | TRBJ1-6 | . | . | TRBV7-2 | CASSLGPGLGYNSPLHF | TGTGCCAGCAGCTTAGGTCCGGGTCTGGGCTATAATTCACCCCTCCACTTT
13 | TRBJ2-3 | . | . | TRBV2 | CARGEVETDTQYF | TGTGCCAGGGGGGAGGTAGAAACAGATACGCAGTATTTT
16 | TRBJ2-2 | . | TRBD1 | TRBV7-9 | CASSQGQGANTGELFF | TGTGCCAGCAGCCAGGGACAGGGAGCGAACACCGGGGAGCTGTTTTTT
11 | TRBJ2-3 | . | . | TRBV7-9 | CASSHTDTQYF | TGTGCCAGCAGTCACACAGATACGCAGTATTTT
11 | TRBJ1-2 | . | . | TRBV19 | CASSPQRGVYF | TGTGCCAGTAGTCCACAACGGGGTGTCTATTTC
14 | TRBJ1-2 | . | . | TRBV5-1 | CASRWTGKVPGYTF | TGCGCCAGCAGGTGGACCGGGAAGGTTCCTGGCTACACCTTC
13 | TRBJ1-5 | . | . | TRBV28 | CASSLRGLQPQHF | TGTGCCAGCAGTTTAAGGGGGTTACAGCCCCAGCATTTT
15 | TRBJ2-5 | . | TRBD1 | TRBV10-2 | CASSESDRAVKTQYF | TGCGCCAGCAGTGAGTCTGACAGGGCCGTAAAGACCCAGTACTTC
14 | TRBJ2-5 | . | . | TRBV4-1 | CASSQDVTEETQYF | TGCGCCAGCAGCCAAGATGTTACTGAAGAGACCCAGTACTTC
13 | TRBJ1-2 | . | . | TRBV2 | CASTNPGVYGYTF | TGTGCCAGCACCAACCCAGGGGTCTATGGCTACACCTTC
15 | TRBJ2-3 | . | TRBD2 | TRBV29-1 | CTTTGASGSRDTQYF | TGCACCACGACCGGGGCTAGCGGGAGTCGGGATACGCAGTATTTT
14 | TRBJ2-1 | . | TRBD1 | TRBV7-6 | CASSFGTAYNEQFF | TGTGCCAGCAGCTTTGGGACAGCCTACAATGAGCAGTTCTTC
16 | TRBJ1-6 | . | . | TRBV28 | CASSLFGSSYNSPLHF | TGTGCCAGCAGTTTATTTGGGAGTTCCTATAATTCACCCCTCCACTTT
15 | TRBJ2-7 | . | . | TRBV7-9 | CASVHPSGHFYEQYF | TGTGCCAGCGTCCACCCTTCTGGACACTTCTACGAGCAGTACTTC
13 | TRBJ2-7 | once | . | TRBV28 | CASSFGPSYEQYF | TGTGCCAGCAGTTTTGGCCCATCCTACGAGCAGTACTTC
15 | TRBJ2-5 | . | . | TRBV30 | CAWSVSWTAQETQYF | TGTGCCTGGAGTGTTTCCTGGACAGCCCAAGAGACCCAGTACTTC
15 | TRBJ2-7 | many | TRBD1 | TRBV5-6 | CASSSPWTGHYEQYF | TGTGCCAGCAGCTCACCCTGGACAGGGCACTACGAGCAGTACTTC
15 | TRBJ2-3 | once | . | TRBV9 | CASSVVATQGNTQYF | TGTGCCAGCAGCGTAGTGGCTACACAGGGCAATACGCAGTATTTT
16 | TRBJ2-2 | . | . | TRBV4-1 | CASSRLSWGRTGELFF | TGCGCCAGCAGCCGACTGTCATGGGGGAGGACCGGGGAGCTGTTTTTT
15 | TRBJ2-1 | . | TRBD2 | TRBV4-1 | CASSQDPSGGNEQFF | TGCGCCAGCAGCCAAGATCCCAGCGGGGGCAATGAGCAGTTCTTC
14 | TRBJ2-5 | . | . | TRBV10-3 | CAISEIGDVETQYF | TGTGCCATCAGTGAGATAGGGGATGTCGAGACCCAGTACTTC
15 | TRBJ1-5 | once | TRBD1 | TRBV2 | CASSETGMGNQPQHF | TGTGCCAGCAGTGAGACAGGGATGGGCAATCAGCCCCAGCATTTT
15 | TRBJ2-7 | . | TRBD2 | TRBV27 | CASSAPTSGVLKQYF | TGTGCCAGCAGCGCCCCCACTAGCGGTGTGTTGAAGCAGTACTTC
13 | TRBJ1-1 | . | TRBD1 | TRBV19 | CASTPHRGTEAFF | TGTGCCAGTACCCCGCACAGGGGCACTGAAGCTTTCTTT
15 | TRBJ1-1 | . | TRBD1 | TRBV27 | CASSRTGQKNTEAFF | TGTGCCAGCAGTAGAACGGGACAGAAGAACACTGAAGCTTTCTTT
14 | TRBJ1-5 | few | . | TRBV19 | CASSGAGRSQPQHF | TGTGCCAGTAGCGGGGCAGGGAGGTCCCAGCCCCAGCATTTT
13 | TRBJ1-1 | many | . | TRBV4-3 | CASSQDRNTEAFF | TGCGCCAGCAGCCAAGATCGGAACACTGAAGCTTTCTTT
13 | TRBJ2-7 | . | . | TRBV5-1 | CASSLASDYEQYF | TGCGCCAGCAGCTTGGCTTCGGACTACGAGCAGTACTTC
14 | TRBJ2-5 | once | TRBD1 | TRBV9 | CASSQTGGFETQYF | TGTGCCAGCAGCCAGACAGGGGGCTTTGAGACCCAGTACTTC
15 | TRBJ2-7 | few | . | TRBV28 | CASSLPLSGSYEQYF | TGTGCCAGCAGTTTACCTCTCTCAGGGTCCTACGAGCAGTACTTC
17 | TRBJ2-7 | . | . | TRBV5-1 | CASSSSEWGRENYEQYF | TGCGCCAGCAGTTCCTCCGAATGGGGTCGGGAAAATTACGAGCAGTACTTC
16 | TRBJ1-2 | . | TRBD1 | TRBV7-8 | CASSLQGTGASYGYTF | TGTGCCAGCAGCTTACAAGGGACAGGAGCATCCTATGGCTACACCTTC
16 | TRBJ2-7 | . | TRBD2 | TRBV7-9 | CASSPYTTSYSYEQYF | TGTGCCAGCAGCCCTTACACGACTAGCTACTCCTACGAGCAGTACTTC
15 | TRBJ1-5 | . | . | TRBV4-1 | CASSQSAQRNQPQHF | TGCGCCAGCAGCCAATCGGCGCAGCGTAACCAGCCCCAGCATTTT
14 | TRBJ2-7 | few | TRBD1 | TRBV7-9 | CASSTGTGVHEQYF | TGTGCCAGCAGCACCGGGACAGGGGTTCACGAGCAGTACTTC
15 | TRBJ1-5 | . | . | TRBV6-5 | CASSRWKGVGQPQHF | TGTGCCAGCAGCCGTTGGAAAGGGGTTGGTCAGCCCCAGCATTTT
13 | TRBJ2-7 | . | TRBD1 | TRBV29-1 | CSVERDRDHEQYF | TGCAGCGTTGAAAGAGACAGGGACCACGAGCAGTACTTC
15 | TRBJ1-5 | . | TRBD1 | TRBV19 | CASSQGAPVNQPQHF | TGTGCCAGTAGCCAGGGGGCGCCAGTAAATCAGCCCCAGCATTTT
14 | TRBJ1-1 | . | TRBD1 | TRBV7-2 | CASSKITGGHEAFF | TGTGCCAGCAGCAAAATTACAGGGGGCCATGAAGCTTTCTTT